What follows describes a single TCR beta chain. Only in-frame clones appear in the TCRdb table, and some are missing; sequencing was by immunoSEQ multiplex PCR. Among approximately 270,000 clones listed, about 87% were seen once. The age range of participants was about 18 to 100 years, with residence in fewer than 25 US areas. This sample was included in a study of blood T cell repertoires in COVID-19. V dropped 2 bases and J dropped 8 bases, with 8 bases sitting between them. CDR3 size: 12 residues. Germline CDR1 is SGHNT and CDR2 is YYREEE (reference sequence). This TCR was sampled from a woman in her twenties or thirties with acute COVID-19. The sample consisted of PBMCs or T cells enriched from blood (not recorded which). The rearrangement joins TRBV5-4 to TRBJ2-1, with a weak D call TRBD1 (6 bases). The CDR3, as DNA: TGTGCCAGCAGCTTACAGGGAGATGAGCAGTTCTTC. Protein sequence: CASSLQGDEQFF. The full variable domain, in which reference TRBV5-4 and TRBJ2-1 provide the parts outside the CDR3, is ETGVTQSPTHLIKTRGQQVTLRCSSQSGHNTVSWYQQALGQGPQFIFQYYREEENGRGNFPPRFSGLQFPNYSSELNVNALELDDSALYLCASSLQGDEQFFGPGTRLTVL.